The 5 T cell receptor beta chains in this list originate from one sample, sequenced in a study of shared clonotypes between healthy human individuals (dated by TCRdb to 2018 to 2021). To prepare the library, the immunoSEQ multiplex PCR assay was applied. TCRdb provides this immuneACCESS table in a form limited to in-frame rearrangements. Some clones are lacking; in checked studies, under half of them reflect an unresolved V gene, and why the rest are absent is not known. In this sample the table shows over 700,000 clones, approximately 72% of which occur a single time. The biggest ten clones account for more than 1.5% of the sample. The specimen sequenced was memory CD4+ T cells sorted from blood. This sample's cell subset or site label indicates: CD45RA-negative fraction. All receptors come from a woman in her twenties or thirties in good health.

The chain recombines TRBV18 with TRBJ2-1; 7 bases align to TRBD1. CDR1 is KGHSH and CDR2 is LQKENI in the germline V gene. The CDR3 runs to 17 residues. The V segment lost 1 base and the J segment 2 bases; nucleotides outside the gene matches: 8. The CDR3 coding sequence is TGTGCCAGCTCACCACTAGAAGGACAGGAGACCTACAATGAGCAGTTCTTC. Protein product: CASSPLEGQETYNEQFF. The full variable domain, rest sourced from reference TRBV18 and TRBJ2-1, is NAGVMQNPRHLVRRRGQEARLRCSPMKGHSHVYWYRQLPEEGLKFMVYLQKENIIDESGMPKERFSAEFPKEGPSILRIQQVVRGDSAAYFCASSPLEGQETYNEQFFGPGTRLTVL.

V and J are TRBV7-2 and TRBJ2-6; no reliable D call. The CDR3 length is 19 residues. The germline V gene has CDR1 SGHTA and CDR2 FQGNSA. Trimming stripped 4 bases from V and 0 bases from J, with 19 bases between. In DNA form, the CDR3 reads TGTGCCAGCAGCTCCCTATACCTCTCCACCTCCTCTGGGGCCAACGTCCTGACTTTC. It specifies CASSSLYLSTSSGANVLTF.

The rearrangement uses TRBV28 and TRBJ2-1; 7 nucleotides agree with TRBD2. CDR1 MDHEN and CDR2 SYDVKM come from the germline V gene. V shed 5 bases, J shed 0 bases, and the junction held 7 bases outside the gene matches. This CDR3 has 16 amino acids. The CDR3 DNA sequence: TGTGCCAGCAGTCCGTCTAGCGGTGGCTCCTACAATGAGCAGTTCTTC. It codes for CASSPSSGGSYNEQFF. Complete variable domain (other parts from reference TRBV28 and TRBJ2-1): DVKVTQSSRYLVKRTGEKVFLECVQDMDHENMFWYRQDPGLGLRLIYFSYDVKMKEKGDIPEGYSVSREKKERFSLILESASTNQTSMYLCASSPSSGGSYNEQFFGPGTRLTVL.

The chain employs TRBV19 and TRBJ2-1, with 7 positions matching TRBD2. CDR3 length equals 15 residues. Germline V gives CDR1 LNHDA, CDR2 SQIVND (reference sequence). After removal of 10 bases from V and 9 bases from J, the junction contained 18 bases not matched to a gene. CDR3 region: CATNTGTNPEGEQFF. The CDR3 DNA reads TGTGCCACCAATACCGGGACTAACCCGGAGGGTGAGCAGTTCTTC.

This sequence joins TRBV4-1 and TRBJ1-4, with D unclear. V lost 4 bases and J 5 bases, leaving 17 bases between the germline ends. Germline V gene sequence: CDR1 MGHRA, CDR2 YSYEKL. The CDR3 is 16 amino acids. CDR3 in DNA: TGCGCCAGCAGCCGAACACTGCGGCAGATGAATGAAAAACTGTTTTTT. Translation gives CASSRTLRQMNEKLFF.